What follows describes a single T cell receptor (beta chain). Germline V gene sequence: CDR1 SGHAT, CDR2 FQNNGV. V lost 0 bases, J lost 1 base, and 11 bases stayed unmatched. This CDR3 contains 19 residues. This record comes from a study of blood T cell repertoires in COVID-19. Sequencing used immunoSEQ multiplex PCR; TCRdb keeps in-frame clones, though not all of them. Among 75,000 to 100,000 clones listed, almost 85% were seen once. Sequenced sample: peripheral blood. This receptor was identified in a man in his forties or fifties with active or convalescent COVID-19. This sequence joins TRBV11-2 and TRBJ1-5; 8 bases align to TRBD1. The CDR3 DNA reads TGTGCCAGCAGCTTAGACCCTCAGGGGGCAAAGGGGAGCAATCAGCCCCAGCATTTT. Amino acids: CASSLDPQGAKGSNQPQHF.